This record covers a single T cell receptor beta chain. Its antigen remains unidentified. No base quality information exists; no much larger clone differs at one position. From the cysteine up to the phenylalanine, the CDR3 has a length of 13 residues. Only the CDR3 part of the read is kept: 39 bases, read in frame from the first base. CDR1 and CDR2, per the germline V gene, are LGHNA and YSLEER. These data originate in a study of technical replicates of blood from several donors (dated by TCRdb to 2016 to 2017). Libraries were prepared through the immunoSEQ multiplex PCR assay. TCRdb stores this immuneACCESS table with in-frame sequences only. Part of the clones is absent; in the studies checked, under half of the shortfall reflects unresolved V genes, and no reason is known for the rest. Here the sample has about 69,000 clones; 75% to 90% occur a single time. In total, the top ten clones hold approximately 5% of the sample.

The origin of this receptor is a human donor in good health. Some clones in this sample may be carry-over from other donors' samples. This sequence uses TRBV4-3 and TRBJ2-1, with 12 bases in between that match TRBD2. The sequenced sample consisted of PBMCs. The CDR3 amino acid sequence is: CVPKTSGSYEQFF. The nucleotides are TGCGTCCCAAAGACTAGCGGGAGCTATGAGCAGTTCTTC.